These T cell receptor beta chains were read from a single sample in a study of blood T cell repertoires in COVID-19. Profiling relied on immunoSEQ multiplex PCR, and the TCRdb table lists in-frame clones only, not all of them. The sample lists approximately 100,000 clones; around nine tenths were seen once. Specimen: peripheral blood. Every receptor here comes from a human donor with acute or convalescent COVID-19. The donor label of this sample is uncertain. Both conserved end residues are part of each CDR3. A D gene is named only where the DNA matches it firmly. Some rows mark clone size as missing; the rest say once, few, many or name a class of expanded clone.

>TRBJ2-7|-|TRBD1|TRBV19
TGTGCCAGTAGTTCCTCGGGACAGGGGTACGAGCAGTACTTC
CASSSSGQGYEQYF
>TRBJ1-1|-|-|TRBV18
TGTGCCAGCTCACCAAATGCGGTCGTGATAGGAGCTGAAGCTTTCTTT
CASSPNAVVIGAEAFF
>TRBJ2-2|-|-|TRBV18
TGTGCCAGCTCACCGTTTGACACCGCGAACACCGGGGAGCTGTTTTTT
CASSPFDTANTGELFF
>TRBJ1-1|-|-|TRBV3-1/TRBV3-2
TGTGCCAGCAGCCTTAACAGGGCTGAAGCTTTCTTT
CASSLNRAEAFF
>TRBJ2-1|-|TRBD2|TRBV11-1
TGTGCCAGCGCGCCCGGGACTAGCGGCTACAATGAGCAGTTCTTC
CASAPGTSGYNEQFF
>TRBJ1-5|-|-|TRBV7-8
TGTGCCAGCAGCCCTCGGACGGGGTGGCAGCCCCAGCATTTT
CASSPRTGWQPQHF
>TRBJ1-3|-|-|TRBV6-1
TGTGCCAGCAGTGAGCGCCCGAGTGCTCTGGGAAACACCATATATTTT
CASSERPSALGNTIYF
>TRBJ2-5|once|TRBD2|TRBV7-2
TGTGCCAGCAGCTTAGTCCGGGAGGGGGAGACCCAGTACTTC
CASSLVREGETQYF
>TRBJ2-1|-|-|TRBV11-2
TGTGCCAGCAGCTCCAATCCATCCTCTAGCGTTTTCAATGAGCAGTTCTTC
CASSSNPSSSVFNEQFF
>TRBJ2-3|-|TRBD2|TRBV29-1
TGCAGCGTTGAAAGACTAGCGAGCGATACGCAGTATTTT
CSVERLASDTQYF
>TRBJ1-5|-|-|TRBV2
TGTGCCAGCAGGGACAACTATAGCAATCAGCCCCAGCATTTT
CASRDNYSNQPQHF
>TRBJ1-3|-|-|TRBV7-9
TGTGCCAGCAGCCCTTCGTGGGCGAGTGGAAACACCATATATTTT
CASSPSWASGNTIYF
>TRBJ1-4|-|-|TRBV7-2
TGTGCCAGCAGCTTAGTACAGGTTGGGGAAAAACTGTTTTTT
CASSLVQVGEKLFF
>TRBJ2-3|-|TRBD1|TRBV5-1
TGCGCCAGCAGCCGTCTGGGACAGGGGGCGGAAGATACGCAGTATTTT
CASSRLGQGAEDTQYF
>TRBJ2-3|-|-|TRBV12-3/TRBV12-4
TGTGCCAGCAGACCCCAGAACACAGATACGCAGTATTTT
CASRPQNTDTQYF
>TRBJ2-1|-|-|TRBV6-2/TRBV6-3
TGTGCCAGCAGCGGAGATGTCGGTGAGCAGTTCTTC
CASSGDVGEQFF